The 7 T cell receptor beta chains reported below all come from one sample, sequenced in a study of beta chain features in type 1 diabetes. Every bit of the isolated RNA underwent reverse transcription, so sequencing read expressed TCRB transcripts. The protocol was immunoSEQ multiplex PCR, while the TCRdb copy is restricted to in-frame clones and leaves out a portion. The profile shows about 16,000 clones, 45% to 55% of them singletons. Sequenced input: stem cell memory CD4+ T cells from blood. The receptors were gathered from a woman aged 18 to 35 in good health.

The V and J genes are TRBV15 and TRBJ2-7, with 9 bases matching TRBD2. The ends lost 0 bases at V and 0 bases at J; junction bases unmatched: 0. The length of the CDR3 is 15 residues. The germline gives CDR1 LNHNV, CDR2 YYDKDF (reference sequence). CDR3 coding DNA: TGTGCCACCAGCAGAGATAGCGGGAGCTCCTACGAGCAGTACTTC. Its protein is CATSRDSGSSYEQYF.

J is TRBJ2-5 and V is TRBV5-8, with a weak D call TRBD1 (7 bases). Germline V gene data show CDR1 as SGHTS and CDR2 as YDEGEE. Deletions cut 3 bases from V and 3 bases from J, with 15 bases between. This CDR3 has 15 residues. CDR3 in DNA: TGTGCCAGCAGCTGGGAACAGGGGAGGAAAGAGACCCAGTACTTC. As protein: CASSWEQGRKETQYF.

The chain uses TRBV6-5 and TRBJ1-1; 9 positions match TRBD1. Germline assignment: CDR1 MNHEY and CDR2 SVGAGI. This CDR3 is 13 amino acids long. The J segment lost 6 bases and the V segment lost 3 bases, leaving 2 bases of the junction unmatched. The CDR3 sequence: CASSYNRGPEAFF. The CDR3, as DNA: TGTGCCAGCAGTTATAACAGGGGGCCTGAAGCTTTCTTT.

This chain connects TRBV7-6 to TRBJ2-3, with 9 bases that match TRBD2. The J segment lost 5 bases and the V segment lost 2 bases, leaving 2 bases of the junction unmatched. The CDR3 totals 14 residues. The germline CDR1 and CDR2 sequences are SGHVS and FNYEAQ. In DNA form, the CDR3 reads TGTGCCAGCAGCTTAACACTAGCGGGAGATACGCAGTATTTT. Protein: CASSLTLAGDTQYF.

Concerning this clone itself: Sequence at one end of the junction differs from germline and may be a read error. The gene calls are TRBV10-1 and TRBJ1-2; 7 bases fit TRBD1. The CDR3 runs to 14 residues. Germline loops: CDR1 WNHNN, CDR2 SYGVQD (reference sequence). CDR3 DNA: TGCACCAGCCTCGACAGGGAAGGGAACTATGGCTACACCTTC. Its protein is CTSLDREGNYGYTF.

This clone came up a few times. Here the CDR3 reads CASSSYSGSNTGELFF. CDR3 bases: TGTGCCAGCAGCTCTTATAGCGGGAGTAATACCGGGGAGCTGTTTTTT. The genes are TRBV5-6 and TRBJ2-2; 9 bases align to TRBD2. Trimming removed 3 bases from V and 5 bases from J; junction bases left unmatched: 8. The CDR3 is made up of 16 amino acids. Germline V gene sequence: CDR1 SGHDT, CDR2 YYEEEE.

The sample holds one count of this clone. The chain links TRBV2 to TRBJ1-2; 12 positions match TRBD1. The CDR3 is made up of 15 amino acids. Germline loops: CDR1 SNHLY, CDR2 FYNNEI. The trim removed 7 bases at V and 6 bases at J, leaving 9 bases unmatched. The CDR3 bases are TGTGCCAGCAAGGGACAGGGGGCGTTTCTCGATGGCTACACCTTC. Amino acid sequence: CASKGQGAFLDGYTF.